The 22 T cell receptor beta chains below come from one sample, sequenced in a study of Graves' ophthalmopathy and Graves' hyperthyroidism. Amplification of TCR beta CDR3 regions used RNA transcripts. An opening RT-PCR round employed HTBI primers and preceded a second-round multiplex PCR. TCRdb analysed the multiplex PCR reads with MiXCR anew, one entry per CDR3 protein. The table lists roughly 51,000 distinct CDR3 sequences, 50% of them singletons. The sample comprised peripheral blood. The receptors originated from an adult man with Graves' ophthalmopathy.

There are many counts of this clonotype. The CDR3 DNA reads TGTGCCTGGAGCCAGGGGATGAACACTGAAGCTTTCTTT. Translating it yields CAWSQGMNTEAFF. The chain combines TRBV30 with TRBJ1-1, with D possibly matching TRBD1 (6 bases). The CDR3 is 13 residues long. V was cut by 3 bases and J by 0 bases, with 8 bases left in between. Germline V lookup: CDR1 GTSNPN, CDR2 SVGIG (reference sequence). The full variable domain, with the rest looked up from reference TRBV30 and TRBJ1-1, is SQTIHQWPATLVQPVGSPLSLECTVEGTSNPNLYWYRQAAGRGLQLLFYSVGIGQISSEVPQNLSASRPQDRQFILSSKKLLLSDSGFYLCAWSQGMNTEAFFGQGTRLTVV.

The chain has TRBV6-6 and TRBJ2-7; a weak D match, TRBD2 (5 bases). This CDR3 is built from 14 residues. Germline V gene data show CDR1 as MNHNY and CDR2 as SVGAGI (reference sequence). Trimming took 6 bases from V and 1 from J, leaving 13 bases between them. This CDR3 reads CASSLDGESYEQYF. CDR3 in DNA: TGTGCCAGCAGCCTCGACGGGGAGTCCTACGAGCAGTACTTC.

The table lists this clonotype with many counts. J is TRBJ2-3 and V is TRBV6-5; 8 bases fit TRBD2. The CDR3 is 16 amino acids. V was clipped by 0 bases and J by 4 bases; unmatched bases: 6. CDR1 and CDR2 (germline): MNHEY, SVGAGI. CDR3 residues: CASSYSMTGGPDTQYF. The CDR3 coding sequence is TGTGCCAGCAGTTACTCGATGACGGGGGGGCCAGATACGCAGTATTTT.

The chain recombines TRBV7-9 with TRBJ2-2; 9 bases agree with TRBD2. Germline lookup yields CDR1 SEHNR and CDR2 FQNEAQ (reference sequence). Trimming at V came to 6 bases and at J to 7 bases, leaving 6 bases not matched to a gene. This CDR3 is built from 14 residues. CDR3 sequence (DNA): TGTGCCAGCAGTTCCCCACTAGCGGGCGGGGAGCTGTTTTTT. Translated: CASSSPLAGGELFF.

This clonotype occurred many times. The chain carries TRBV19 and TRBJ2-1; D is possibly TRBD1 (8 bases). Germline CDR1 LNHDA, CDR2 SQIVND (reference sequence). The CDR3 sequence is 16 residues long. The V gene lost 4 bases and the J gene lost 12 bases, with 25 bases spanning the gap. The CDR3: CASSTGGGQGRIAQFF. CDR3 nucleotide sequence: TGTGCCAGTAGTACGGGAGGAGGACAGGGCCGTATCGCGCAGTTCTTC. The complete variable domain, with remaining parts taken from reference TRBV19 and TRBJ2-1, reads DGGITQSPKYLFRKEGQNVTLSCEQNLNHDAMYWYRQDPGQGLRLIYYSQIVNDFQKGDIAEGYSVSREKKESFPLTVTSAQKNPTAFYLCASSTGGGQGRIAQFFGPGTRLTVL.

This clonotype was recorded many times. The chain uses TRBV27 and TRBJ1-6; TRBD1 matches 9 bases. The ends lost 4 bases at V and 10 bases at J; junction bases unmatched: 2. The CDR3 extends over 13 amino acids. Germline CDR1 and CDR2: MNHEY and SMNVEV (reference sequence). The DNA of the CDR3 is TGTGCCAGCAGTTACAGGGGGCAATCACCCCTCCACTTT. It translates to CASSYRGQSPLHF.

The chain has TRBV20-1 and TRBJ2-5; D remains unclear. The germline gives CDR1 DFQATT, CDR2 SNEGSKA (reference sequence). V shed 0 bases and J shed 0 bases, with 11 bases lying between them. The CDR3 runs to 15 residues. The chain's CDR3 is CSARDTAGYQETQYF. CDR3 bases: TGCAGTGCTAGAGATACGGCCGGGTACCAAGAGACCCAGTACTTC.

This sequence joins TRBV7-8 and TRBJ2-1, with 12 bases that match TRBD2. The CDR3 is 16 residues long. Germline values: CDR1 SGHVS, CDR2 FQNEAQ. V lost 1 base to trimming and J lost 2 bases; unmatched junction nucleotides: 0. For the CDR3, the DNA is TGTGCCAGCAGCTTAGGGACTAGCGGGGCCTACAATGAGCAGTTCTTC. Translated: CASSLGTSGAYNEQFF. The full variable domain, completed using reference TRBV7-8 and TRBJ2-1, is GAGVSQSPRYKVAKRGQDVALRCDPISGHVSLFWYQQALGQGPEFLTYFQNEAQLDKSGLPSDRFFAERPEGSVSTLKIQRTQQEDSAVYLCASSLGTSGAYNEQFFGPGTRLTVL.

This clonotype was seen repeatedly, ten times or more. V usage is TRBV29-1 and J usage is TRBJ2-1; 9 positions agree with TRBD1. The germline CDR1 and CDR2 sequences are SQVTM and ANQGSEA. The CDR3 spans 10 residues. Trimming removed 6 bases from V and 15 bases from J; junction bases left unmatched: 6. CDR3 sequence (DNA): TGCAGCGTCGAAACAGGGGGCGCGTTCTTC. This codes for CSVETGGAFF.

For this clonotype: A much larger clone differs from this one at a single base, so this may be a read error. J is TRBJ2-1 and V is TRBV30; D gene unclear. The CDR3 spans 11 residues. Germline V gives CDR1 GTSNPN, CDR2 SVGIG (reference sequence). The CDR3 DNA is TGTGCCTGGAGTGTCCAAGGTGAGCTGTTCTTC. Translation gives CAWSVQGELFF.

The J gene is TRBJ2-7, the V gene TRBV20-1; D may be TRBD2 (7 bases). CDR1 DFQATT and CDR2 SNEGSKA come from the germline V gene (reference sequence). V lost 0 bases and J 6 bases, leaving 18 bases between the germline ends. The CDR3 is 15 residues long. The CDR3, as DNA: TGCAGTGCTAGAGATCTATACAGGGCGGGGGCCGAGCAGTACTTC. Protein product: CSARDLYRAGAEQYF.

The chain recombines TRBV9 with TRBJ1-1; the match to TRBD1 covers 7 bases. Germline V CDR1 and CDR2: SGDLS, YYNGEE. V trimming: 3 bases; J trimming: 5 bases; junction bases outside the gene matches: 7. The CDR3 has 14 amino acids. The CDR3 here is CASSAGGLGTEAFF. The CDR3 DNA sequence: TGTGCCAGCAGCGCAGGGGGATTGGGGACTGAAGCTTTCTTT.

The genes are TRBV24-1 and TRBJ2-5; no clear D. Germline V lookup: CDR1 KGHDR, CDR2 SFDVKD. V was pared by 5 bases and J by 7 bases, with 10 bases between. CDR3 length: 12 residues. CDR3 nucleotide sequence: TGTGCCACCAGTGTCAGGAAAGTGACCCAGTACTTC. This gives the protein CATSVRKVTQYF.

The chain links TRBV5-1 to TRBJ2-5; possibly TRBD2 for D (6 bases). This CDR3 has 15 residues. V was clipped by 4 bases and J by 9 bases, with 22 bases between them. Germline V CDR1 and CDR2: SGHRS, YFSETQ. As DNA, the CDR3 is TGCGCCAGCAGCACGGGCCCTGACACCGGGGAGGCCCAGTACTTC. Translating it yields CASSTGPDTGEAQYF.

The rearrangement links TRBV7-9 to TRBJ1-1, with TRBD1 matching over 7 bases. J was trimmed by 4 bases and V by 5 bases; bases with no gene match: 7. The CDR3 is made up of 14 amino acids. Germline V CDR1 and CDR2: SEHNR, FQNEAQ (reference sequence). The CDR3 loop reads CASSSTGVSTEAFF. The DNA for the CDR3 is TGTGCCAGCAGCAGTACAGGGGTTAGCACTGAAGCTTTCTTT.

This clonotype was counted once. V is TRBV7-2 and J is TRBJ2-5; the D is unclear. CDR3 length equals 12 residues. CDR1 SGHTA and CDR2 FQGNSA come from the germline V gene. CDR3 loop: CANSSNQETQYF. CDR3 DNA: TGTGCTAACAGCTCAAACCAAGAGACCCAGTACTTC.

Remarks on this clonotype: It is likely a read error, because the conserved phenylalanine at the end of the CDR3 is missing. It is unclear where the CDR3 begins or ends on the DNA, so no DNA is shown, and the CDR3 is as TCRdb lists it. This sequence joins TRBV7-9 and TRBJ2-1. The CDR3 adds up to 8 amino acids, both ends counted. Looked up from germline, CDR1 is SEHNR and CDR2 is FQNEAQ (reference sequence). CDR3 protein: CASSLGFV.

As for this clonotype: Lacking the conserved final phenylalanine or tryptophan, this CDR3 likely reflects a read error. The DNA is omitted, as the CDR3 cannot be located on it reliably, and the CDR3 follows TCRdb's listing. This chain links TRBV9 with TRBJ1-4. The CDR3 is made up of 15 amino acids, end residues included. The germline CDR1 and CDR2 sequences are SGDLS and YYNGEE. The CDR3 protein is CASSGGQNPSRKLLL.

On this clonotype itself: This may come from a read error, since a much larger clone is one base off. This chain links TRBV28 with TRBJ1-1; TRBD1 agrees at 10 bases. Germline lookup yields CDR1 MDHEN and CDR2 SYDVKM. The length of the CDR3 is 14 residues. CDR3 amino acids: CASRGQGPNTEALF. As DNA, the CDR3 is TGTGCCAGCAGGGGACAGGGGCCGAACACTGAAGCTCTCTTT.

This sequence joins TRBV2 and TRBJ2-1; 8 nucleotides line up with TRBD1. This CDR3 contains 15 residues. Germline CDR1 SNHLY, CDR2 FYNNEI. CDR3: CAAVKIGQGYNEQFF. The CDR3 DNA follows: TGTGCAGCAGTGAAGATCGGACAGGGTTACAATGAGCAGTTCTTC.

In its sample, this clonotype was seen once. An end of the junction differs from the germline gene, which may be a read error. The CDR3 region has the DNA TGTGCCAGCAGTTACGTAACTAGCGGACTGAACACTGAAGCCTTCTTT. It specifies CASSYVTSGLNTEAFF. The V call is TRBV6-6, the J call TRBJ1-1; D gene uncertain. The CDR3 extends over 16 amino acids. Germline V gives CDR1 MNHNY, CDR2 SVGAGI (reference sequence).

The V call is TRBV7-3, the J call TRBJ2-2, with TRBD2 identical over 7 bases. The trim removed 7 bases at V and 7 bases at J, leaving 15 bases unmatched. The germline V gene encodes CDR1 SGHTA and CDR2 FQGTGA. The CDR3 sequence is 16 residues long. The CDR3 region is CASTSNWGGARGELFF. CDR3 DNA: TGTGCCAGCACCAGTAACTGGGGAGGGGCGCGCGGGGAGCTGTTTTTT.